This T cell receptor (beta chain) is from a study of blood T cell repertoires in COVID-19. Study overall: Researchers got acute and convalescent COVID-19 samples from the United States, Italy and Spain. T cells, B-cell-depleted T cells, or PBMCs provided the cDNA or gDNA that served as material.

Original processing notes: Estimation of nucleated cell counts was performed using reference gene primer amplification. This table comes from immunoSEQ multiplex PCR, and its TCRdb copy is limited to in-frame clones, with some not included. The V and J calls and clone size were taken over from that table, and D and trimming were inferred from the DNA. The table has about 110,000 clones, approximately 91% seen once. Trimming removed 3 bases from V and 3 bases from J; junction bases left unmatched: 7. The germline V gene encodes CDR1 SGHRS and CDR2 YFSETQ. The CDR3 contains 15 residues. This clone came up once.

The sequence came from a woman in her sixties or seventies who had recovered from COVID-19. This chain connects TRBV5-1 to TRBJ2-5, with 8 nucleotides matching TRBD2. The sequencing sample was made of peripheral blood. The CDR3 coding sequence is TGCGCCAGCAGCTCCCCCCCGGGGGGGGAAGAGACCCAGTACTTC. It codes for CASSSPPGGEETQYF.